Sequencing of this T cell receptor (beta chain) was carried out in a study of blood T cell repertoires in COVID-19. Study-wide context: The United States, Italy and Spain provided the acute and convalescent COVID-19 samples.

Clinical history as reported by participants underpinned cohort assignment. Per the study methods: Quantification of nucleated cells was approximated via reference gene primer amplification. Data came from immunoSEQ multiplex PCR; TCRdb stores just in-frame clones and leaves some out. The V and J calls and the clone size are those of that table, but D and trimming were determined from the DNA. The table has 300,000 to 350,000 clones, 90% seen once. This clone was recorded a few times. Sequenced input: PBMCs or T cells enriched from blood (not recorded which). This clonotype originated in a woman aged 25 to 45 who had been exposed to COVID-19.

This CDR3 is CASTRDSSEQFF. Written as DNA, the CDR3 is TGTGCCAGCACCAGGGACAGTAGTGAGCAGTTCTTC. The gene calls are TRBV12-3 or TRBV12-4 and TRBJ2-1; TRBD1 matches at 7 bases. This CDR3 is 12 amino acids long. The V and J ends lost 7 bases and 9 bases, in that order; junction bases with no gene match: 6.